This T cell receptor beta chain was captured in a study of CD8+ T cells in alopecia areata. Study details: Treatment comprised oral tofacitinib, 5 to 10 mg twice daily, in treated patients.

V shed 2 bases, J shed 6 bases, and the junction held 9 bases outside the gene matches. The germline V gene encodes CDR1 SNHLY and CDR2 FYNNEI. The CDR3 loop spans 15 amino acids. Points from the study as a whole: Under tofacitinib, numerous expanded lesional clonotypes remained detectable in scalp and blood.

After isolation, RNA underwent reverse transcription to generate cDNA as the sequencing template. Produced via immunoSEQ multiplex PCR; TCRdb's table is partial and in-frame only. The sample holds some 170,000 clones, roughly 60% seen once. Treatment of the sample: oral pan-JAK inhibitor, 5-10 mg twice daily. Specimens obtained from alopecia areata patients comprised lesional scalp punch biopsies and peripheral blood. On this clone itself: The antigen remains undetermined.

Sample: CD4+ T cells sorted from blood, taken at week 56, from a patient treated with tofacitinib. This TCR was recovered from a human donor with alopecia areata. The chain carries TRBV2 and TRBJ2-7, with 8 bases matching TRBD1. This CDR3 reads CASSERVQGAVEQYF. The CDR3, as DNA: TGTGCCAGCAGTGAAAGGGTTCAGGGGGCGGTCGAGCAGTACTTC.